This T cell receptor beta chain was observed in a study of cytomegalovirus exposure and HLA in healthy donors. Overall study results and limits: The study labeled 180 or so TCR beta chains cytomegalovirus-associated. What a later analysis reportedly showed was that an Asian-associated ancestry cluster had fewer N-insertions than the approximately 670-donor mean. In an earlier analysis, about 87% or about 30%: the productive usage of most TCR beta V segments.

PCR was performed using 60 Vbeta and 13 Jbeta primers. Here immunoSEQ multiplex PCR was the method, and the copy in TCRdb shows in-frame clones only, minus some. The sample holds 150,000 to 200,000 clones, 75% seen once. The germline V gene encodes CDR1 SGHDT and CDR2 YYEEEE. V was cut by 2 bases and J by 2 bases, with 11 bases left in between. This CDR3 has 15 residues. Concerning this clone itself: Its specificity is not known.

The source is a woman in her fifties or sixties in good health and CMV-seropositive. The chain is built from TRBV5-6 and TRBJ2-1; weak D call: TRBD1 (5 bases). Sample: PBMCs. In nucleotides, the CDR3 is TGTGCCAGCAGCTTTTTGGCAGGGCCCTACAATGAGCAGTTCTTC. Amino acid sequence: CASSFLAGPYNEQFF.